The subject of this entry is one T cell receptor beta chain. The sample comes from a study of blood T cells in healthy people across ages. Study information: Capture via template switching afforded approximately one barcoded beta molecule per two T cells.

For the second PCR, which ran for 7 to 11 cycles, a sample-barcoded 5' primer and a J-beta primer mix were used. A tag from a template-switch adaptor with 12 random nucleotides marked each cDNA molecule. Via MiXCR, TCRdb re-called the 5' RACE reads, giving one row per CDR3 protein. This repertoire shows fewer than 600,000 distinct CDR3 sequences, about 27% found once; its top ten account for approximately 3.6%. These same records also appear under a second study, on T cells of mothers and their children. From that second work: Each child gave about 3 million TCR beta CDR3 reads (each mother, over 9.5 million). Clones that were microchimeric and persistent were not detected among T cells.

The sample consisted of blood. The sequence derives from a boy aged 2 to 9 in good health.

The CDR3 is CASSPSSVGQETQYF. The CDR3 nucleotides are TGTGCCAGCAGCCCGTCTAGCGTGGGCCAAGAGACCCAGTACTTC. The chain uses TRBV7-2 and TRBJ2-5, with a possible D match to TRBD2 (6 bases). The CDR3 runs 15 residues. V shed 5 bases and J shed 1 base, with 14 bases lying between them. Germline CDR1 SGHTA, CDR2 FQGNSA.